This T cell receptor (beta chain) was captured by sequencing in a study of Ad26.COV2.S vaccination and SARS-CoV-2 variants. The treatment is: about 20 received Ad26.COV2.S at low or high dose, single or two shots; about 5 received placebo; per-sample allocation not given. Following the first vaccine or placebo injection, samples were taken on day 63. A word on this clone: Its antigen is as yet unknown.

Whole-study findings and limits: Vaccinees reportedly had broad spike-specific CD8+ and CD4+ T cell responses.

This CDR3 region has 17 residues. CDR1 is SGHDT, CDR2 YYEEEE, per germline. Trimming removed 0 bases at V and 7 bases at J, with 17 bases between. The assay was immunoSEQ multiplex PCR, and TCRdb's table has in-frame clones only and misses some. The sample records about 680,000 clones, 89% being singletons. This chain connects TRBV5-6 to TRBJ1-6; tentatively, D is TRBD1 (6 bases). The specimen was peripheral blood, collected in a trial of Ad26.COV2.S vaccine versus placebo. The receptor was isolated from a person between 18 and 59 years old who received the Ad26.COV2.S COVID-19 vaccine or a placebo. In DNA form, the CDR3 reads TGTGCCAGCAGCTTGGCCTGGGGGCGCGATATGAATTCACCCCTCCACTTT. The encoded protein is CASSLAWGRDMNSPLHF. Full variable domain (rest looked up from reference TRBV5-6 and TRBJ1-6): DAGVTQSPTHLIKTRGQQVTLRCSPKSGHDTVSWYQQALGQGPQFIFQYYEEEERQRGNFPDRFSGHQFPNYSSELNVNALLLGDSALYLCASSLAWGRDMNSPLHFGNGTRLTVT.